The present T cell receptor (beta chain) was sequenced within a study of molecular identifiers for immune sequencing clone quantification. Looked up from germline, CDR1 is LGHNA and CDR2 is YSLEER. Trimming left V 1 base short and J 2 bases short, with 13 bases between. This CDR3 comprises 16 residues. Listed TCR primers, together with previously described methods, were used for the bulk TCR libraries. Each CDR3 protein gets one entry after TCRdb re-called the PCR reads with MiXCR. The table includes a few hundred thousand distinct CDR3 sequences, roughly 24% detected once. The chain joins TRBV4-3 to TRBJ2-3, with unresolved D. The sequencing input was naive CD8+ T cells from blood, with Jurkat cell RNA spiked in. Subset defined: FACS-sorted CD8+CD4-CCR7+CD45RA+ naive T cells. The sequence was obtained from a human donor in good health. Some libraries in this study had Jurkat cell RNA spiked in. CDR3 coding DNA: TGCGCCAGCAGCCAAGGGGCCCGCCTTACCACAGATACGCAGTATTTT. This gives the protein CASSQGARLTTDTQYF.